These 30 T cell receptor beta chains were sequenced from one sample in a study of T cells in Graves' hyperthyroidism and ophthalmopathy. Amplified TCR beta CDR3 regions came from RNA transcripts. The study used the HTBI primer set for a first-round RT-PCR of the TCR CDR3. TCRdb re-analysed the multiplex PCR reads in MiXCR, keeping a single row per CDR3 protein. The data show about 840,000 distinct CDR3 sequences, 38% seen once. Sequencing was performed on blood. Receptors were obtained from a man between 18 and 29 years old with Graves' hyperthyroidism.

V is TRBV3-1 and J is TRBJ1-1; D not resolved. CDR3 length: 15 amino acids. Trimming stripped 0 bases from V and 1 base from J, with 9 bases between. Germline CDR1 reads LGHDT; CDR2 reads YNNKEL (reference sequence). CDR3 sequence: CASSQDRPANTEAFF. The CDR3, as DNA: TGTGCCAGCAGCCAAGATCGACCAGCGAACACTGAAGCTTTCTTT. The full variable domain, its missing parts supplied by reference TRBV3-1 and TRBJ1-1, is DTAVSQTPKYLVTQMGNDKSIKCEQNLGHDTMYWYKQDSKKFLKIMFSYNNKELIINETVPNRFSPKSPDKAHLNLHINSLELGDSAVYFCASSQDRPANTEAFFGQGTRLTVV.

The J gene is TRBJ2-2, the V gene TRBV2; D gene unclear. Trimming shortened V by 3 bases and J by 2 bases, and 16 bases separated the two germline ends. Germline-derived CDR1 and CDR2 are SNHLY and FYNNEI. The CDR3 totals 17 residues. The CDR3 nucleotides read TGTGCCAGCAGTGATGTAGGTCTCTCTGGAAACACCGGGGAGCTGTTTTTT. Translating it yields CASSDVGLSGNTGELFF.

A note on this clonotype: The germline gene is not matched at one end of the junction; a read error may be the cause. The chain couples TRBV7-8 to TRBJ2-6, with D possibly TRBD1 on 5 matching bases. The CDR3 spans 18 residues. CDR1 and CDR2 from the germline V gene are SGHVS and FQNEAQ. CDR3 nucleotides: TGTGCCAGCAGCTCCCGACAGCGAAGTCACTCTGGGGCCAACATCCTGACTTTC. Amino acid sequence: CASSSRQRSHSGANILTF. The whole variable domain, filled in from reference TRBV7-8 and TRBJ2-6, reads GAGVSQSPRYKVAKRGQDVALRCDPISGHVSLFWYQQALGQGPEFLTYFQNEAQLDKSGLPSDRFFAERPEGSVSTLKIQRTQQEDSAVYLCASSSRQRSHSGANILTFGAGSRLTVL.

This clonotype was seen ten or more times. The CDR3 nucleotides read TGTGCCAGTAGTATCGCAGGGGTCAATCAGCCCCAGCATTTT. As protein: CASSIAGVNQPQHF. The rearrangement joins TRBV19 to TRBJ1-5, with D tentatively TRBD1 (6 bases). V was clipped by 3 bases and J by 3 bases, with 9 bases between them. The V gene's germline CDR1 is LNHDA and CDR2 SQIVND (reference sequence). There are 14 residues in the CDR3.

The J gene is TRBJ2-7, the V gene TRBV19; 9 nucleotides agree with TRBD1. The CDR3 length is 16 residues. Trimming at V came to 5 bases and at J to 5 bases, leaving 13 bases not matched to a gene. Germline CDR1 and CDR2: LNHDA and SQIVND (reference sequence). The CDR3 DNA reads as TGTGCCAGTAGTGCTTACCTGGACAGGGGAAGCCACGAGCAGTACTTC. Protein product: CASSAYLDRGSHEQYF.

J is TRBJ1-5 and V is TRBV4-3; no definite D call. V lost 6 bases and J 0 bases, leaving 12 bases between the germline ends. From germline, CDR1 is LGHNA and CDR2 YSLEER. This CDR3 has 15 residues. CDR3 residues: CASSPAGFSNQPQHF. In nucleotides, the CDR3 is TGCGCCAGCAGTCCGGCCGGGTTTAGCAATCAGCCCCAGCATTTT.

This sequence joins TRBV4-1 and TRBJ2-5; TRBD2 might be the D (6 bases). The V end was cut by 0 bases, the J end by 2 bases, with 10 bases between. Germline V CDR1 and CDR2: MGHRA, YSYEKL. This CDR3 contains 15 residues. The CDR3 region is CASSQDSGVQETQYF. DNA for the CDR3: TGCGCCAGCAGCCAAGATTCGGGGGTTCAAGAGACCCAGTACTTC.

The V gene is TRBV7-2, the J gene TRBJ2-7; no definite D call. Germline lookup yields CDR1 SGHTA and CDR2 FQGNSA. The CDR3 contains 13 residues. V was cut by 6 bases and J by 4 bases, with 13 bases left in between. In nucleotides, the CDR3 is TGTGCCAGCAGGGGCCTTGGACCTTACGAGCAGTACTTC. Translation: CASRGLGPYEQYF.

Worth noting for this clonotype: One junction end does not reproduce the germline sequence, and a read error may be involved. V gene TRBV10-3 combines with J gene TRBJ1-5, with D hard to call. The CDR3 runs 17 residues. Germline assignment: CDR1 ENHRY and CDR2 SYGVKD. CDR3 DNA: TGTGCCAGCAGTTACTCGGGCAGTGCCTCACGCAATCAGCCCCAGCATTTT. It specifies CASSYSGSASRNQPQHF.

This clonotype was observed many times. The chain combines TRBV4-1 with TRBJ2-5; D possibly corresponds to TRBD2 (5 bases). Between the trimmed V and J ends, which lost 2 bases and 5 bases, there was a span of 12 bases. The CDR3 length is 14 residues. The germline V gene encodes CDR1 MGHRA and CDR2 YSYEKL. CDR3 region: CASSQTSGWETQYF. The CDR3 DNA follows: TGCGCCAGCAGCCAAACTAGTGGATGGGAGACCCAGTACTTC.

As regards this clonotype: This sequence may be a read error, since a much larger clone differs from it by one base. The chain employs TRBV19 and TRBJ1-5; D unresolved. The CDR3 extends over 13 amino acids. CDR1 and CDR2 from the germline V gene are LNHDA and SQIVND (reference sequence). The CDR3 sequence is CVSSMVGNQPQHF. DNA of the CDR3: TGTGTCAGTAGTATGGTCGGTAATCAGCCCCAGCATTTT.

The chain recombines TRBV11-2 with TRBJ1-2, with D perhaps matching TRBD1 (6 bases). This CDR3 spans 14 amino acids. CDR1 and CDR2 (germline): SGHAT, FQNNGV. Between the trimmed V and J ends, which lost 5 bases and 8 bases, there was a span of 18 bases. DNA of the CDR3: TGTGCCAGCAGCCAGCTGACAGGCCTGAGGGGCTACACCTTC. Translation gives CASSQLTGLRGYTF.

The chain combines TRBV11-1 with TRBJ2-5; 7 nucleotides line up with TRBD1. Germline V gene sequence: CDR1 SGHAT, CDR2 FQDESV (reference sequence). CDR3 length equals 15 residues. V gave up 6 bases and J gave up 5 bases; unmatched junction bases: 12. CDR3 nucleotide sequence: TGTGCCAGCAGTCGACAGGGACAGAGCTACGAGACCCAGTACTTC. This translates into CASSRQGQSYETQYF.

There are many counts of this clonotype. J is TRBJ2-5 and V is TRBV24-1; D not resolved. Trimming shortened V by 5 bases and J by 3 bases, and 15 bases separated the two germline ends. Germline lookup yields CDR1 KGHDR and CDR2 SFDVKD. The CDR3 runs 15 residues. CDR3 residues: CATSVSTCTEETQYF. The CDR3 region has the DNA TGTGCCACCAGTGTAAGCACCTGCACTGAAGAGACCCAGTACTTC.

This clonotype has a single count. The chain couples TRBV9 to TRBJ1-1, with D tentatively TRBD1 (6 bases). Looked up from germline, CDR1 is SGDLS and CDR2 is YYNGEE. Trimming shortened V by 7 bases and J by 7 bases, and 11 bases separated the two germline ends. This CDR3 has 11 residues. CDR3 bases: TGTGCCAGCTTACAGGGACTTGAAGCTTTCTTT. The encoded protein is CASLQGLEAFF.

The V and J genes are TRBV14 and TRBJ2-7; possibly TRBD1 for D (5 bases). Germline-derived CDR1 and CDR2 are SGHDN and FVKESK. This CDR3 region has 19 residues. V was pared by 0 bases and J by 3 bases, with 24 bases between. CDR3 residues: CASSQEGLDQSKFYYEQYF. DNA of the CDR3: TGTGCCAGCAGCCAAGAGGGGCTGGATCAGTCCAAATTTTACTACGAGCAGTACTTC.

In this sample, this clonotype turned up a few times. V usage is TRBV7-9 and J usage is TRBJ1-6; D is unclear. Between the trimmed V and J ends, which lost 0 bases and 9 bases, there was a span of 6 bases. This CDR3 spans 13 amino acids. CDR1 and CDR2 (germline): SEHNR, FQNEAQ (reference sequence). The CDR3 reads CASSLARGSPLHF. For the CDR3, the DNA is TGTGCCAGCAGCTTAGCTCGAGGTTCACCCCTCCACTTT.

This clonotype appeared a few times. The chain links TRBV20-1 to TRBJ2-7; 12 positions agree with TRBD2. V dropped 0 bases and J dropped 9; count of bases not matched to a gene: 3. The length of the CDR3 is 13 residues. From germline, CDR1 is DFQATT and CDR2 SNEGSKA (reference sequence). CDR3 bases: TGCAGTGCTAGAGATAGACTAGCGGGAGTGCAGTACTTC. As protein: CSARDRLAGVQYF.

This clonotype was recorded only once. The rearrangement uses TRBV7-3 and TRBJ2-5, with 10 bases lining up with TRBD2. J was trimmed by 3 bases and V by 5 bases; bases with no gene match: 6. Germline lookup yields CDR1 SGHTA and CDR2 FQGTGA. The CDR3 loop spans 15 amino acids. The CDR3 here is CASSPSLAGEETQYF. For the CDR3, the DNA is TGTGCCAGCAGCCCCTCTCTAGCGGGAGAAGAGACCCAGTACTTC.

Ten or more counts support this clonotype. This chain uses TRBV10-3 with TRBJ1-5; 7 bases agree with TRBD1. The CDR3 spans 16 residues. Looked up from germline, CDR1 is ENHRY and CDR2 is SYGVKD. V lost 8 bases and J lost 7; bases outside the gene matches: 17. CDR3 nucleotide sequence: TGTGCCATCGCCGGAGGGGAAGGGGGCGCGGGGCAGCCCCAGCATTTT. Its protein product is CAIAGGEGGAGQPQHF.

This clonotype was counted at least ten times. This sequence joins TRBV2 and TRBJ1-2; no clear D. The V gene lost 8 bases and the J gene lost 7 bases, with 17 bases spanning the gap. Germline V CDR1 and CDR2: SNHLY, FYNNEI. The CDR3 loop spans 13 amino acids. CDR3: CASRGRISVGYTF. The CDR3, as DNA: TGTGCCAGCCGGGGTAGGATTTCGGTTGGCTACACCTTC. Using reference TRBV2 and TRBJ1-2 for the parts outside the CDR3, the full variable domain is EPEVTQTPSHQVTQMGQEVILRCVPISNHLYFYWYRQILGQKVEFLVSFYNNEISEKSEIFDDQFSVERPDGSNFTLKIRSTKLEDSAMYFCASRGRISVGYTFGSGTRLTVV.

The chain combines TRBV12-3 or TRBV12-4 with TRBJ2-5; D is possibly TRBD1 (6 bases). V lost 5 bases and J 3 bases, leaving 16 bases between the germline ends. This CDR3 comprises 15 residues. CDR3 sequence reads: CASSPQRGFEETQYF. The CDR3 coding sequence is TGTGCCAGCAGTCCTCAAAGGGGGTTCGAAGAGACCCAGTACTTC.

The chain links TRBV6-5 to TRBJ1-1; D not certain. Germline lookup yields CDR1 MNHEY and CDR2 SVGAGI. Trimming stripped 0 bases from V and 5 bases from J, with 13 bases between. The CDR3 contains 15 residues. CDR3 coding DNA: TGTGCCAGCAGTTACTCGGCAGATTCGAGGACTGAAGCTTTCTTT. Its translation is CASSYSADSRTEAFF.

This clonotype was counted many times. The chain is built from TRBV7-9 and TRBJ1-1; D remains ambiguous. The germline V gene encodes CDR1 SEHNR and CDR2 FQNEAQ (reference sequence). Between the trimmed V and J ends, which lost 8 bases and 0 bases, there was a span of 4 bases. The CDR3 consists of 11 residues. In DNA form, the CDR3 reads TGTGCCAGCGTCGTGAACACTGAAGCTTTCTTT. Its translation: CASVVNTEAFF.

This clonotype was recorded a few times. The chain joins TRBV7-3 to TRBJ2-7; no clear D gene. V shed 2 bases and J shed 2 bases, with 10 bases lying between them. There are 14 residues in the CDR3. CDR1 is SGHTA and CDR2 is FQGTGA in the germline V gene. The CDR3 sequence: CASSLAVAAYEQYF. The CDR3 region has the DNA TGTGCCAGCAGCTTAGCGGTGGCAGCCTACGAGCAGTACTTC.

The V call is TRBV10-3, the J call TRBJ1-6, with D possibly being TRBD1 (6 bases). V was shortened by 10 bases and J by 8 bases, with 18 bases between the two germline ends. CDR1 and CDR2 from the germline V gene are ENHRY and SYGVKD. The CDR3 loop spans 14 amino acids. The CDR3 loop reads CATKGTGGDSPLHF. For the CDR3, the DNA is TGTGCCACTAAGGGCACCGGGGGCGATTCACCCCTCCACTTT.

The chain links TRBV19 to TRBJ1-6; 8 nucleotides agree with TRBD1. CDR3 length: 16 amino acids. The V segment lost 5 bases and the J segment 5 bases; nucleotides outside the gene matches: 8. CDR1 LNHDA and CDR2 SQIVND come from the germline V gene (reference sequence). In DNA, the CDR3 is TGTGCCAGTAGTCCCCAGACAGGGGAGCATAATTCACCCCTCCACTTT. Protein: CASSPQTGEHNSPLHF. Full variable domain (missing parts from reference TRBV19 and TRBJ1-6): DGGITQSPKYLFRKEGQNVTLSCEQNLNHDAMYWYRQDPGQGLRLIYYSQIVNDFQKGDIAEGYSVSREKKESFPLTVTSAQKNPTAFYLCASSPQTGEHNSPLHFGNGTRLTVT.

This clonotype appeared many times. The CDR3 DNA follows: TGTGCCAGCAGTGAGGATGGCTCACCCCTCCACTTT. Translation: CASSEDGSPLHF. This chain links TRBV2 with TRBJ1-6, with D hard to call. Trimming stripped 3 bases from V and 10 bases from J, with 7 bases between. CDR1 SNHLY and CDR2 FYNNEI come from the germline V gene. The CDR3 sequence is 12 residues long.

This chain joins TRBV9 and TRBJ2-2, with 11 bases lining up with TRBD2. CDR1 and CDR2 (germline): SGDLS, YYNGEE. CDR3 size: 17 residues. V was clipped by 0 bases and J by 4 bases; unmatched bases: 5. For the CDR3, the DNA is TGTGCCAGCAGCGTAGATGGTCTAGCGGGAGGCACCGGGGAGCTGTTTTTT. It is translated as CASSVDGLAGGTGELFF.

Concerning this clonotype: A read error is possible here, since a much larger clone lies one base away. This chain joins TRBV29-1 and TRBJ2-5; possibly TRBD2 for D (7 bases). This CDR3 is 11 amino acids long. Germline V gene sequence: CDR1 SQVTM, CDR2 ANQGSEA. Here the CDR3 reads CSFGGPEAQYF. CDR3 DNA sequence: TGCTCCTTCGGGGGGCCGGAGGCCCAGTACTTC.